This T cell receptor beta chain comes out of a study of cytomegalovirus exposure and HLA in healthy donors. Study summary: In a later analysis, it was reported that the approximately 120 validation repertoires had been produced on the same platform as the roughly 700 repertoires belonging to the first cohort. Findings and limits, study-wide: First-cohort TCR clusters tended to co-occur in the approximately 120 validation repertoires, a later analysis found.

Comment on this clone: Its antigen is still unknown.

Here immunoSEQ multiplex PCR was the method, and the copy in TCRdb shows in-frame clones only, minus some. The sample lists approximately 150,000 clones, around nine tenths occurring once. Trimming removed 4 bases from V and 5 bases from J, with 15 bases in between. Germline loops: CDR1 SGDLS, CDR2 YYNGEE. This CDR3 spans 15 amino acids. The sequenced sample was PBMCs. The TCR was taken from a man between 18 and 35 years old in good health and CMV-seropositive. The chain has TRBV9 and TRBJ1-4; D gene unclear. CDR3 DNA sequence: TGTGCCAGCAGCCCCAAGACCGGGAGGAATGAAAAACTGTTTTTT. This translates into CASSPKTGRNEKLFF.